The 19 T cell receptor beta chains in this list originate from one sample, sequenced in a study of CD8+ T cells in alopecia areata. Once RNA had been extracted, it was reverse transcribed into cDNA to act as the sequencing template. Measured with immunoSEQ multiplex PCR; TCRdb has only the in-frame clones, and not every one. This sample yields roughly 150,000 clones, of which 50% to 65% are seen a single time; 4.5% to 5% belongs to the top ten. Material for sequencing was CD4+ T cells sorted from blood. The receptors were gathered from a human donor in good health.

The V and J genes are TRBV6-5 and TRBJ1-5, with 8 nucleotides matching TRBD1. V lost 6 bases to trimming and J lost 7 bases; unmatched junction nucleotides: 8. CDR1 MNHEY and CDR2 SVGAGI come from the germline V gene. The CDR3 totals 14 residues. The CDR3 here is CASRPQGARQPQHF. The CDR3 DNA is TGTGCCAGCAGACCTCAGGGGGCGCGGCAGCCCCAGCATTTT.

The chain combines TRBV5-4 with TRBJ2-7; 8 bases are a match to TRBD1. Unmatched junction bases numbered 8, after V lost 4 bases and J lost 5 bases. This CDR3 comprises 14 residues. Germline V gene lookup returns CDR1 SGHNT and CDR2 YYREEE (reference sequence). This CDR3 is CASSRGQGRDEQYF. CDR3 sequence (DNA): TGTGCCAGCAGCCGTGGACAGGGTAGAGACGAGCAGTACTTC.

The chain is built from TRBV27 and TRBJ2-6; TRBD2 aligns across 16 bases. CDR1 is MNHEY, CDR2 SMNVEV, per germline (reference sequence). The CDR3 spans 19 residues. V shed 5 bases, J shed 4 bases, and the junction held 8 bases outside the gene matches. DNA of the CDR3: TGTGCCAGCAGTCGATCCGGGACTAGCGGGAGGGGCGGGGCCAACGTCCTGACTTTC. Its protein product is CASSRSGTSGRGGANVLTF.

V gene TRBV4-1 combines with J gene TRBJ2-4; D remains ambiguous. The germline V and J ends were trimmed by 1 base and 5 bases, with 24 bases remaining between them. CDR3 length: 19 residues. The germline CDR1 and CDR2 sequences are MGHRA and YSYEKL. Written as DNA, the CDR3 is TGCGCCAGCAGCCAAGGCCGGTGGGCCTTCAAGGGTATCCAAAACATTCAGTACTTC. Translating gives CASSQGRWAFKGIQNIQYF.

The table lists this clone with a few counts. The DNA for the CDR3 is TGTGCCAGCAGCCTTCGTCCCGGGACTACCTCCTACAATGAGCAGTTCTTC. This translates into CASSLRPGTTSYNEQFF. The chain employs TRBV9 and TRBJ2-1; 7 nucleotides line up with TRBD2. V lost 4 bases, J lost 0 bases, and 10 bases stayed unmatched. Germline CDR1 reads SGDLS; CDR2 reads YYNGEE. The CDR3 runs to 17 residues.

This clone has more than one count but fewer than ten. The V and J genes are TRBV9 and TRBJ2-1; 9 bases match TRBD2. Unmatched junction bases numbered 9, after V lost 2 bases and J lost 6 bases. CDR3 size: 16 residues. CDR1 and CDR2 from the germline V gene are SGDLS and YYNGEE. CDR3 nucleotide sequence: TGTGCCAGCAGCGTGGGAATAGCGGGAGACGGCAATGAGCAGTTCTTC. It yields the protein CASSVGIAGDGNEQFF.

The CDR3 loop is CAKREGTDTQYF. CDR3 nucleotides: TGTGCCAAACGGGAGGGCACAGATACGCAGTATTTT. This chain links TRBV7-2 with TRBJ2-3, with 7 positions matching TRBD2. The trim removed 10 bases at V and 1 base at J, leaving 2 bases unmatched. There are 12 residues in the CDR3. Germline V CDR1 and CDR2: SGHTA, FQGNSA.

The chain carries TRBV27 and TRBJ1-1; D gene uncertain. Germline V gives CDR1 MNHEY, CDR2 SMNVEV (reference sequence). This CDR3 is 13 amino acids long. The V gene lost 1 base and the J gene lost 2 bases, with 5 bases spanning the gap. The CDR3 loop reads CASSLWDNTEAFF. CDR3 DNA: TGTGCCAGCAGTTTATGGGATAACACTGAAGCTTTCTTT.

The chain couples TRBV29-1 to TRBJ1-2; D is unclear. Germline V gene lookup returns CDR1 SQVTM and CDR2 ANQGSEA. The CDR3 covers 12 residues. V lost 3 bases, J lost 5 bases, and 10 bases lay in between. The CDR3 DNA reads TGCAGCGTTGATAGGGAGTTTTATGGCTACACCTTC. Translated: CSVDREFYGYTF.

V usage is TRBV29-1 and J usage is TRBJ1-2; 9 bases line up with TRBD1. This CDR3 has 16 amino acids. In germline, CDR1 is SQVTM, CDR2 ANQGSEA. Germline trimming cut 7 bases from V and 4 bases from J; bases unmatched to any gene: 16. This CDR3 is CSAKPLPGQGTYGYTF. As DNA, the CDR3 is TGCAGCGCCAAACCCCTCCCGGGACAGGGTACCTATGGCTACACCTTC.

This clone appeared once. The V gene is TRBV30, the J gene TRBJ1-5; D gene unclear. Germline CDR1 reads GTSNPN; CDR2 reads SVGIG (reference sequence). The CDR3 length is 13 residues. V was clipped by 2 bases and J by 11 bases, with 16 bases between them. Written as DNA, the CDR3 is TGTGCCTGGAGTACTCAAGGTTCCTCGACCCAGCATTTT. Translated, it gives CAWSTQGSSTQHF.

The chain couples TRBV5-1 to TRBJ1-2, with D hard to call. The V and J ends lost 3 bases and 8 bases respectively, with 14 bases between them. CDR3 length equals 13 residues. CDR1 and CDR2 (germline): SGHRS, YFSETQ. The CDR3 reads CASSSAPPSGYTF. DNA for the CDR3: TGCGCCAGCAGCTCGGCACCACCCTCGGGCTACACCTTC. The full variable domain, completed using reference TRBV5-1 and TRBJ1-2, is KAGVTQTPRYLIKTRGQQVTLSCSPISGHRSVSWYQQTPGQGLQFLFEYFSETQRNKGNFPGRFSGRQFSNSRSEMNVSTLELGDSALYLCASSSAPPSGYTFGSGTRLTVV.

The gene calls are TRBV2 and TRBJ2-2; 9 positions match TRBD2. In germline, CDR1 is SNHLY, CDR2 FYNNEI. This CDR3 has 15 amino acids. Trimming at V came to 6 bases and at J to 3 bases, leaving 5 bases not matched to a gene. The CDR3 coding sequence is TGTGCCAGCAGGCTCTCTAGCGGGGACACCGGGGAGCTGTTTTTT. Translating it yields CASRLSSGDTGELFF.

This clone was picked up a small number of times. This chain joins TRBV2 and TRBJ2-3, with D uncertain. V lost 6 bases, J lost 1 base, and 14 bases lay in between. The CDR3 length is 15 residues. Germline assignment: CDR1 SNHLY and CDR2 FYNNEI. The CDR3 DNA follows: TGTGCCAGCAGGCGCAGGACGGATGGCACAGATACGCAGTATTTT. Protein: CASRRRTDGTDTQYF.

V gene TRBV6-5 combines with J gene TRBJ1-5; D might be TRBD1 (6 bases). The V end lost 10 bases, the J end lost 4 bases, and 14 bases lay between the germline ends. From germline, CDR1 is MNHEY and CDR2 SVGAGI. The CDR3 contains 13 residues. The CDR3 loop is CATRRGVNQPQHF. The CDR3 DNA is TGTGCCACCAGGAGGGGGGTAAATCAGCCCCAGCATTTT.

This sequence joins TRBV27 and TRBJ1-5, with 8 bases identical to TRBD1. With V trimmed by 6 bases and J by 2 bases, 6 bases remained unmatched. This CDR3 comprises 15 residues. The germline CDR1 and CDR2 sequences are MNHEY and SMNVEV (reference sequence). The CDR3 loop is CASSRTGPRNQPQHF. CDR3 sequence (DNA): TGTGCCAGCAGCCGGACAGGGCCCCGCAATCAGCCCCAGCATTTT.

The chain has TRBV29-1 and TRBJ2-1; the D is unclear. The V end lost 4 bases, the J end lost 2 bases, and 12 bases lay between the germline ends. CDR3 length: 14 amino acids. Germline assignment: CDR1 SQVTM and CDR2 ANQGSEA. The CDR3: CSVAPQRTYNEQFF. DNA of the CDR3: TGCAGCGTTGCTCCACAACGGACCTACAATGAGCAGTTCTTC.

A note on this clone: An end of the junction does not agree with germline; a read error may underlie this. The chain has TRBV14 and TRBJ1-1, with unresolved D. The CDR3 covers 13 residues. From germline, CDR1 is SGHDN and CDR2 FVKESK. The CDR3 sequence: CATSSSMNTEAFF. The CDR3 DNA is TGTGCCACCAGCTCGTCTATGAACACTGAAGCTTTCTTT.

The V call is TRBV27, the J call TRBJ1-2; no clear D. Trimming took off 3 bases at V and 4 bases at J, with 9 bases between the two ends. Germline V gene lookup returns CDR1 MNHEY and CDR2 SMNVEV (reference sequence). The CDR3 spans 13 residues. CDR3 loop: CASSLAGVYGYTF. The CDR3 nucleotides are TGTGCCAGCAGTTTGGCTGGGGTCTATGGCTACACCTTC.